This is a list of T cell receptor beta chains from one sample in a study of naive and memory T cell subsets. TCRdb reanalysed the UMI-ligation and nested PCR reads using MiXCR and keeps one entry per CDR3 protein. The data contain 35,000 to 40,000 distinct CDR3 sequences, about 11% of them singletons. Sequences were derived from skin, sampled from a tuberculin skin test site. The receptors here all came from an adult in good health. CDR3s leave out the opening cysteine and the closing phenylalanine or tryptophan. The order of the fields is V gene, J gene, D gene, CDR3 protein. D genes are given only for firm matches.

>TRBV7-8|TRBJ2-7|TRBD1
ASSHINRGKTYEQY
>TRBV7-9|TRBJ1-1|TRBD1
ASSFLPDRVVAEAF
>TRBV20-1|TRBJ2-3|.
SASSVGRKNTDTQY
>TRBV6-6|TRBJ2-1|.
ASRATGTRSNEQF
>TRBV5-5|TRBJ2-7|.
ASSLGWGSSYEQY
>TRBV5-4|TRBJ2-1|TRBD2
ASSRSGRASNEQF
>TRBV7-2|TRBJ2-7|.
ASSLPGSYEQY
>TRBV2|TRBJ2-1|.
ASSERNAGSSNEQF
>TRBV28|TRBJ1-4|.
ASSPQAFRANEKLF
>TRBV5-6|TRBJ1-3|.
ASSRYGALSGNTIY
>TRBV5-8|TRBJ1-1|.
ASSRGQTEAF
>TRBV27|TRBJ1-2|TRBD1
ASSSAGTGDSNYGYT
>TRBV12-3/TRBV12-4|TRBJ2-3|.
ASSEQGGLADTQY
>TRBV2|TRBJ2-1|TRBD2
ASGRGSEQF
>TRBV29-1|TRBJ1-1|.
SVVWPGNLAF
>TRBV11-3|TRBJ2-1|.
ASSNTGGRQF
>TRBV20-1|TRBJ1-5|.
SVGSNQPQH
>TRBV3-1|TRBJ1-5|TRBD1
ASSQGMTGIQPQH